One sample yielded the 16 T cell receptor beta chains listed below, sequenced in a study of T-cell memory formation after mild COVID-19. One entry per CDR3 protein results from TCRdb running MiXCR on the 5' RACE reads. Found here are 350,000 to 500,000 distinct CDR3 sequences, 15% to 25% of them singletons; the top ten hold 7.5% to 9.5%. The sequencing sample was made of PBMCs or a T cell subset sorted from them (not recorded which). Source of these receptors: an adult woman who had mild COVID-19 (a few samples of this study predate the infection). Cell type and time point are not known.

The chain links TRBV7-9 to TRBJ2-3, with D unresolved. The CDR3 consists of 11 residues. Germline V gives CDR1 SEHNR, CDR2 FQNEAQ (reference sequence). Trimming stripped 8 bases from V and 4 bases from J, with 7 bases between. The CDR3 nucleotides are TGTGCCAGCGGGCCACCAGATACGCAGTATTTT. This gives the protein CASGPPDTQYF. The full variable domain, completed using reference TRBV7-9 and TRBJ2-3, is DTGVSQNPRHKITKRGQNVTFRCDPISEHNRLYWYRQTLGQGPEFLTYFQNEAQLEKSRLLSDRFSAERPKGSFSTLEIQRTEQGDSAMYLCASGPPDTQYFGPGTRLTVL.

This clonotype was detected a few times. The chain employs TRBV5-1 and TRBJ2-7; D is tentatively TRBD1 or TRBD2 (5 bases each). V lost 4 bases, J lost 7 bases, and 21 bases lay in between. This CDR3 comprises 15 residues. Germline assignment: CDR1 SGHRS and CDR2 YFSETQ. The CDR3 DNA follows: TGCGCCAGCAGCCTTGGGGGACGGCAAGGATTGGAGCAGTACTTC. Protein sequence: CASSLGGRQGLEQYF. Full variable domain (missing parts from reference TRBV5-1 and TRBJ2-7): KAGVTQTPRYLIKTRGQQVTLSCSPISGHRSVSWYQQTPGQGLQFLFEYFSETQRNKGNFPGRFSGRQFSNSRSEMNVSTLELGDSALYLCASSLGGRQGLEQYFGPGTRLTVT.

The chain recombines TRBV7-2 with TRBJ2-2; D gene unclear. CDR1 is SGHTA and CDR2 is FQGNSA in the germline V gene. The CDR3 sequence is 13 residues long. V shed 5 bases and J shed 7 bases, with 11 bases lying between them. Written as DNA, the CDR3 is TGTGCCAGCAGCCTAAGTTCTGGCGGGGAGCTGTTTTTT. Its translation: CASSLSSGGELFF.

The CDR3 reads CATIRGMNTGELFF. CDR3 nucleotide sequence: TGTGCCACCATCCGGGGGATGAACACCGGGGAGCTGTTTTTT. The V and J genes are TRBV6-5 and TRBJ2-2; D is possibly TRBD2 (6 bases). The CDR3 extends over 14 amino acids. V lost 10 bases to trimming and J lost 1 base, with 13 bases between them. Germline assignment: CDR1 MNHEY and CDR2 SVGAGI.

This clonotype was detected ten times or more. The chain combines TRBV7-2 with TRBJ1-1; D is possibly TRBD1 (5 bases). Germline loops: CDR1 SGHTA, CDR2 FQGNSA. The length of the CDR3 is 19 residues. Trimming stripped 2 bases from V and 1 base from J, with 23 bases between. CDR3: CASSLSGVARGGWNTEAFF. The CDR3 region has the DNA TGTGCCAGCAGCTTATCGGGGGTAGCCAGAGGCGGTTGGAACACTGAAGCTTTCTTT. Looking up the rest from reference TRBV7-2 and TRBJ1-1 gives the full variable domain: GAGVSQSPSNKVTEKGKDVELRCDPISGHTALYWYRQSLGQGLEFLIYFQGNSAPDKSGLPSDRFSAERTGGSVSTLTIQRTQQEDSAVYLCASSLSGVARGGWNTEAFFGQGTRLTVV.

The V and J genes are TRBV9 and TRBJ2-1; TRBD1 aligns across 9 bases. V dropped 3 bases and J dropped 3; count of bases not matched to a gene: 4. Germline CDR1 and CDR2: SGDLS and YYNGEE. This CDR3 comprises 15 residues. The CDR3 region is CASSDDRGGYNEQFF. In DNA form, the CDR3 reads TGTGCCAGCAGCGACGACAGGGGGGGCTACAATGAGCAGTTCTTC.

This clonotype came up a few times. The rearrangement uses TRBV12-3 or TRBV12-4 and TRBJ2-7; no firm D call. The V end lost 5 bases, the J end lost 9 bases, and 23 bases lay between the germline ends. The CDR3 is 15 amino acids. CDR3 protein: CASSQAPSVVWGQYF. The CDR3 nucleotides read TGTGCCAGCAGTCAGGCCCCCTCGGTCGTTTGGGGGCAGTACTTC.

This clonotype was seen a few times. The chain joins TRBV18 to TRBJ2-7; a weak D match, TRBD1 (5 bases). Germline assignment: CDR1 KGHSH and CDR2 LQKENI. Trimming took 6 bases from V and 3 from J, leaving 12 bases between them. This CDR3 contains 13 residues. The DNA of the CDR3 is TGTGCCAGCTCCCCGACAGCGAGCTACGAGCAGTACTTC. Translating gives CASSPTASYEQYF.

This clonotype has a handful of counts. The chain couples TRBV19 to TRBJ2-3; D unresolved. The germline V and J ends were trimmed by 3 bases and 0 bases, with 10 bases remaining between them. CDR1 is LNHDA, CDR2 SQIVND, per germline (reference sequence). CDR3 length: 15 residues. The CDR3: CASSIQKTSTDTQYF. CDR3 DNA sequence: TGTGCCAGTAGTATTCAGAAAACTAGCACAGATACGCAGTATTTT. The full variable domain, with the rest looked up from reference TRBV19 and TRBJ2-3, is DGGITQSPKYLFRKEGQNVTLSCEQNLNHDAMYWYRQDPGQGLRLIYYSQIVNDFQKGDIAEGYSVSREKKESFPLTVTSAQKNPTAFYLCASSIQKTSTDTQYFGPGTRLTVL.

This chain uses TRBV2 with TRBJ1-1, with 8 bases aligning to TRBD1. J lost 6 bases, V lost 5 bases, and 8 bases had no gene match. CDR3 length equals 14 residues. From germline, CDR1 is SNHLY and CDR2 FYNNEI. The CDR3 DNA reads as TGTGCCAGCAGTCCGGACAGGGTTTTCCCTGAAGCTTTCTTT. Its translation is CASSPDRVFPEAFF.

The chain links TRBV15 to TRBJ1-5; D uncertain. There are 12 residues in the CDR3. Germline V gene data show CDR1 as LNHNV and CDR2 as YYDKDF (reference sequence). With 1 base removed from V and 6 bases from J, the gap between germline ends came to 4 bases. CDR3 protein: CATSRASQPQHF. The CDR3 nucleotides read TGTGCCACCAGCAGAGCTAGTCAGCCCCAGCATTTT.

This chain connects TRBV24-1 to TRBJ2-4; the match to TRBD2 covers 9 bases. The trim removed 3 bases at V and 4 bases at J, leaving 15 bases unmatched. The CDR3 consists of 19 residues. CDR1 is KGHDR, CDR2 SFDVKD, per germline. For the CDR3, the DNA is TGTGCCACCAGTGATCTCCCCCGGCGTCTAGCGGGGAATAAAAACATTCAGTACTTC. Translation: CATSDLPRRLAGNKNIQYF.

The rearrangement joins TRBV9 to TRBJ2-1; D unresolved. The germline CDR1 and CDR2 sequences are SGDLS and YYNGEE. The ends were cut back, 0 bases at V and 7 bases at J, with 8 bases in the middle. The CDR3 has 13 amino acids. CDR3 sequence reads: CASSVDGWNEQFF. The DNA of the CDR3 is TGTGCCAGCAGCGTAGACGGGTGGAATGAGCAGTTCTTC.

This clonotype was counted a few times. The gene calls are TRBV6-5 and TRBJ1-5; D remains ambiguous. This CDR3 spans 14 amino acids. Germline CDR1 and CDR2: MNHEY and SVGAGI. V was pared by 6 bases and J by 3 bases, with 12 bases between. The CDR3 nucleotides are TGTGCCAGCAGAAGAAAAGCCTTCAATCAGCCCCAGCATTTT. It specifies CASRRKAFNQPQHF.

The CDR3 DNA reads TGTGCCAGCAGCTTAGTGACTAGCGGGAGTTATGAGCAGTTCTTC. Translated: CASSLVTSGSYEQFF. The chain links TRBV7-9 to TRBJ2-1, with TRBD2 matching over 12 bases. The CDR3 spans 15 residues. Germline trimming cut 1 base from V and 8 bases from J; bases unmatched to any gene: 3. Germline V gives CDR1 SEHNR, CDR2 FQNEAQ (reference sequence).

This clonotype was counted only a few times. The gene calls are TRBV5-1 and TRBJ2-2; 9 positions agree with TRBD2. The CDR3 sequence is 17 residues long. The junction had 5 bases not matched to a gene; V was cut back by 2 bases and J by 0 bases. The germline CDR1 and CDR2 sequences are SGHRS and YFSETQ. CDR3 sequence reads: CASSFGLAGPNTGELFF. In DNA form, the CDR3 reads TGCGCCAGCAGCTTCGGGCTAGCGGGGCCGAACACCGGGGAGCTGTTTTTT. The variable domain in full, completed from reference TRBV5-1 and TRBJ2-2, reads KAGVTQTPRYLIKTRGQQVTLSCSPISGHRSVSWYQQTPGQGLQFLFEYFSETQRNKGNFPGRFSGRQFSNSRSEMNVSTLELGDSALYLCASSFGLAGPNTGELFFGEGSRLTVL.